This passage covers 11 T cell receptor beta chains from one sample sequenced in a study of cytomegalovirus exposure and HLA in healthy donors. Libraries were prepared by immunoSEQ multiplex PCR; TCRdb keeps only in-frame clonotypes and omits some of them. The data contain some 180,000 clones, roughly three quarters of them seen just once; the ten biggest clones take up around 1.2%. Sequencing was carried out using PBMCs. Receptors were obtained from a woman in her 30s in good health and CMV-seronegative.

V and J are TRBV10-3 and TRBJ2-1; 8 nucleotides align to TRBD2. Per the germline V gene, CDR1 is ENHRY and CDR2 is SYGVKD. The CDR3 has 17 amino acids. V shed 0 bases, J shed 6 bases, and the junction held 10 bases outside the gene matches. The CDR3 DNA is TGTGCCATCAGTGAGTCGAGTGTACGGGGGGGCGTCAATGAGCAGTTCTTC. It yields the protein CAISESSVRGGVNEQFF.

V is TRBV6-5 and J is TRBJ1-2, with a weak D call TRBD1 (6 bases). The CDR3 is 13 amino acids. Per germline, CDR1 MNHEY and CDR2 SVGAGI. Trimming stripped 8 bases from V and 2 bases from J, with 12 bases between. CDR3 sequence (DNA): TGTGCCAGCGGCATAAGGGGGAACTATGGCTACACCTTC. Translating gives CASGIRGNYGYTF.

This chain links TRBV5-1 with TRBJ2-2; 8 bases agree with TRBD2. The CDR3 has 14 residues. V lost 5 bases and J lost 4; bases outside the gene matches: 4. Germline V gene data show CDR1 as SGHRS and CDR2 as YFSETQ. As DNA, the CDR3 is TGCGCCAGCAGACTAGCGGCTTCCACCGGGGAGCTGTTTTTT. This translates into CASRLAASTGELFF.

The rearrangement links TRBV9 to TRBJ2-7; D possibly corresponds to TRBD2 (6 bases). Per the germline V gene, CDR1 is SGDLS and CDR2 is YYNGEE. V was shortened by 0 bases and J by 4 bases, with 17 bases between the two germline ends. This CDR3 contains 16 residues. The CDR3 region is CASSVGGEARRYEQYF. CDR3 in DNA: TGTGCCAGCAGCGTAGGGGGGGAGGCTAGGCGATACGAGCAGTACTTC.

The chain carries TRBV30 and TRBJ2-2; tentative D call: TRBD2 (6 bases). Germline CDR1 reads GTSNPN; CDR2 reads SVGIG (reference sequence). Trimming removed 3 bases from V and 2 bases from J, with 13 bases in between. CDR3 length: 15 residues. This CDR3 reads CAWRKGLVNTGELFF. Here the CDR3 DNA reads TGTGCCTGGAGAAAGGGACTCGTCAACACCGGGGAGCTGTTTTTT.

The chain uses TRBV15 and TRBJ1-2; D is perhaps TRBD1 (6 bases). V was trimmed by 5 bases and J by 2 bases, leaving 15 bases between them. Germline V gives CDR1 LNHNV, CDR2 YYDKDF (reference sequence). There are 15 residues in the CDR3. The CDR3, as DNA: TGTGCCACCAGCGGCTACCGGACAGTAAACTATGGCTACACCTTC. Translated: CATSGYRTVNYGYTF.

This clone was recorded once. The chain joins TRBV28 to TRBJ1-1, with 8 nucleotides matching TRBD1. CDR1 is MDHEN and CDR2 is SYDVKM in the germline V gene. Unmatched junction bases numbered 11, after V lost 7 bases and J lost 10 bases. This CDR3 has 13 residues. The CDR3 DNA sequence: TGTGCCAGCAACACACTCAGGGGGCGAGGAGCTTTCTTT. Protein sequence: CASNTLRGRGAFF.

This clone appeared a few times. The chain recombines TRBV7-7 with TRBJ2-5; 14 bases agree with TRBD2. The CDR3 has 16 amino acids. Germline CDR1 is SSHAT and CDR2 is FNYEAQ (reference sequence). Trimming at V came to 5 bases and at J to 4 bases, leaving 6 bases not matched to a gene. The CDR3 region is CASSPRLAGGTETQYF. CDR3 DNA sequence: TGTGCCAGCAGCCCCAGACTAGCGGGGGGGACAGAGACCCAGTACTTC.

Only one count was recorded for this clone. The chain recombines TRBV29-1 with TRBJ1-3, with D hard to call. The germline V gene has CDR1 SQVTM and CDR2 ANQGSEA. V shed 7 bases and J shed 0 bases, with 16 bases lying between them. The CDR3 has 15 residues. The CDR3 DNA reads as TGCAGCGCGACCCCCAGCCGGGGCTCTGGAAACACCATATATTTT. As protein: CSATPSRGSGNTIYF.

The V and J genes are TRBV28 and TRBJ2-3, with 7 nucleotides matching TRBD1. The CDR3 has 13 amino acids. Germline trimming cut 1 base from V and 9 bases from J; bases unmatched to any gene: 4. Per germline, CDR1 MDHEN and CDR2 SYDVKM. CDR3 sequence: CASSLSTGKTQYF. The DNA for the CDR3 is TGTGCCAGCAGTTTATCGACAGGGAAAACGCAGTATTTT.

This sequence joins TRBV29-1 and TRBJ1-1; unclear D gene. V lost 7 bases, J lost 5 bases, and 17 bases lay in between. The germline V gene has CDR1 SQVTM and CDR2 ANQGSEA. The CDR3 has 13 amino acids. The CDR3 sequence: CSADKGRRTEAFF. The CDR3 bases are TGCAGCGCCGACAAAGGACGGAGGACTGAAGCTTTCTTT.